This T cell receptor beta chain appears in the sequencing data of a study of a mutant IDH1 vaccine in newly diagnosed glioma (dated by TCRdb to the early 2020s). With regard to the full study: Eight vaccinations were administered to patients in weeks 1, 3, 5, 7, 11, 15, 19 and 23, corresponding to visits V03 through V10. Six visits were used for peripheral blood collection: V03 (baseline), V05, V07, V10, V12 and V13. In the chemotherapy-containing groups, vaccination started alongside temozolomide cycles, whereas in patients who had radiotherapy alone it started 4-6 weeks after radiotherapy. The roughly 35 treated patients were roughly 62% male and about 40% female, with a mean age of 40.4 years. For exploratory analyses, 25 treated patients had longitudinal TCRB deep sequencing done wherever samples were available. Prior to enrollment, patients had been given standard therapy consisting of radiotherapy alone, temozolomide alone, or radiochemotherapy with temozolomide, with the combination given to most patients. Summary of the overall study and its limitations: It was noted by the authors that analyses of patient blood samples could not be reproduced owing to sample limitations. PBMC samples for TCRB deep sequencing were selected based on availability. Pseudoprogression appeared unrelated to alterations in the top peripheral T cell clonotypes detected by TCRB sequencing. Immune responses induced by the vaccine were seen in about 93% of patients across multiple MHC alleles.

In the paper's terms, the time point label means: week 11, during vaccination. A 20-mer mutant IDH1 peptide at 300 micrograms in Montanide made up each vaccine dose, which was injected subcutaneously together with topical imiquimod. Newly diagnosed WHO grade 3 or 4 IDH1-mutant astrocytomas showing loss of nuclear ATRX were present in the donors. The samples were drawn from NOA16, a multicentre, single-arm, open-label phase I trial in Germany that tested a mutant IDH1 peptide vaccine in humans for the first time. Genomic DNA for TCRB sequencing was extracted from EDTA blood using the DNeasy Blood and Tissue Kit. The library was prepared using the immunoSEQ multiplex PCR assay. Rearranged TCR beta chain sequences were amplified using the hsTCRB Kit according to the manufacturer's protocol. Sequencing of TCRB libraries was carried out on an Illumina MiSeq. From the authors' description of their analysis: Demultiplexing, trimming and gene mapping were performed with the kit vendor's proprietary platform. TCRdb took this table from immuneACCESS and kept in-frame rearrangements with V and J called. Such tables lack part of the clones; where checked against another copy, unresolved V genes explain under half of the gap, and the rest is unexplained. The V and J calls and clone size are taken from that table; D and trimming were inferred from the DNA. This sample comprises fewer than 150,000 clones, 90% of them detected only once. Jointly, the top ten make up 0.6% to 0.75% of the sample.

In regard to this clone: The target of this receptor is not known. There are no base qualities to consult, and no much larger clone falls within one base.

The receptor was derived from a woman aged 50 to 60 with glioma. The input for sequencing was PBMCs, taken from a glioma patient whose treatment included an IDH1 peptide vaccine.

The CDR3 region: CASSPSRAYGYTF. The nucleotide sequence is TGTGCCAGCAGTCCATCCCGGGCCTATGGCTACACCTTC. The rearranged segments are TRBV6-5 and TRBJ1-2; the D gene assignment is ambiguous. The V and J ends are trimmed by 5 bases and 4 bases, leaving 11 bases between them. CDR1 MNHEY and CDR2 SVGAGI were looked up in the germline V gene. The CDR3 sequence holds 13 residues, the cysteine and phenylalanine included. Here the CDR3 DNA is all that survives: 39 bases in frame from base 1.